The 21 T cell receptor beta chains below were found in one sample sequenced in a study of tumor-infiltrating lymphocytes in primary liver carcinoma. The authors took blood RNA from unsorted whole blood and also extracted germline DNA. The template, about 500 ng total RNA, yielded TCR beta cDNA made with a constant-region primer. A slightly modified ARM-PCR protocol with three nested multiplex PCR rounds produced these TCR beta libraries. Amplification in the first two PCR rounds was performed using TRBV1-TRBV30 forward primers and a C-beta reverse primer for roughly 10 cycles each. TCRdb re-derived calls from the multiplex PCR reads in MiXCR, one entry per CDR3 protein. The sample lists approximately 210,000 distinct CDR3 sequences, 65% occurring once. The sequencing sample was made of peripheral blood. The source of these receptors is a woman aged 60 to 75 with primary liver carcinoma and hepatitis B virus infection.

The CDR3 DNA reads as TGTGCCACCAGCACAGAGGCGGCAGGGTATAGCAATCAGCCCCAGCATTTT. Amino acid sequence: CATSTEAAGYSNQPQHF. The V call is TRBV15, the J call TRBJ1-5; a possible D gene is TRBD1 (5 bases). V lost 4 bases to trimming and J lost 0 bases, with 16 bases between them. The germline CDR1 and CDR2 sequences are LNHNV and YYDKDF (reference sequence). This CDR3 comprises 17 residues.

Concerning this clonotype itself: The DNA is omitted, as the CDR3 cannot be located on it reliably, and the CDR3 follows TCRdb's listing. The V and J genes are TRBV11-1 and TRBJ2-7; TRBD2 was called by the table and not checked on the DNA. The CDR3 length equals 18 residues, ends included. The germline gives CDR1 SGHAT, CDR2 FQDESV (reference sequence). CDR3 residues: CASSLGWASGTSSYEQYF.

This clonotype has a count of ten or more. The V call is TRBV12-3 or TRBV12-4, the J call TRBJ2-1; 12 nucleotides match TRBD2. V was pared by 4 bases and J by 1 base, with 2 bases of the junction left unmatched. There are 16 residues in the CDR3. In DNA, the CDR3 is TGTGCCAGCAGTTCGACTAGCGGGGGTTCCTACAATGAGCAGTTCTTC. It codes for CASSSTSGGSYNEQFF.

As for this clonotype: A clone one base away is much larger, so this may be a read error. The chain's CDR3 is CASSYGVATNENLFF. DNA of the CDR3: TGTGCCAGCAGTTACGGGGTTGCAACTAATGAAAATCTGTTTTTT. This chain joins TRBV6-5 and TRBJ1-4; D call uncertain. Germline CDR1 is MNHEY and CDR2 is SVGAGI. CDR3 length equals 15 residues.

The J gene is TRBJ1-2, the V gene TRBV6-7; D possibly corresponds to TRBD1 (5 bases). TRBV6-7 is recorded as an ORF, its role being uncertain. Trimming left V 2 bases short and J 4 bases short, with 17 bases between. This CDR3 has 16 residues. The CDR3, as DNA: TGTGCCAGCAGTTACGCGGGGCCCCTAAGCAGCTATGGCTACACCTTC. It codes for CASSYAGPLSSYGYTF.

The chain links TRBV29-1 to TRBJ1-2; D is perhaps TRBD1 (6 bases). V was clipped by 7 bases and J by 8 bases, with 20 bases between them. CDR1 and CDR2 (germline): SQVTM, ANQGSEA. This CDR3 contains 13 residues. CDR3 region: CSAVLDSMDGYTF. CDR3 DNA: TGCAGCGCCGTTCTGGACAGCATGGACGGCTACACCTTC.

About this clonotype itself: A much larger clonotype is one base distant, so this may be a read error. V and J are TRBV10-2 and TRBJ1-6, with D tentatively TRBD1 (5 bases). This CDR3 has 17 amino acids. Germline values: CDR1 WSHSY, CDR2 SAAADI. In DNA form, the CDR3 reads TGCGCCGGCAGCGTCGGGGGTCACCGCTCAGATAATTCACCCCTCCACTTT. Its translation: CAGSVGGHRSDNSPLHF.

About this clonotype: This could be a read error, since a much larger clone is one nucleotide away. The gene calls are TRBV5-5 and TRBJ2-2, with TRBD2 identical over 13 bases. This CDR3 is built from 17 residues. Germline trimming cut 9 bases from V and 1 base from J; bases unmatched to any gene: 9. Germline assignment: CDR1 SGHKS and CDR2 YYEKEE (reference sequence). The CDR3 region is CANSPGTSGMNTGELFF. The DNA of the CDR3 is TGTGCCAACAGTCCTGGGACTAGCGGGATGAACACCGGGGAGCTGTTTTTT. The variable domain in full, completed from reference TRBV5-5 and TRBJ2-2, reads DAGVTQSPTHLIKTRGQQVTLRCSPISGHKSVSWYQQVLGQGPQFIFQYYEKEERGRGNFPDRFSARQFPNYSSELNVNALLLGDSALYLCANSPGTSGMNTGELFFGEGSRLTVL.

This clonotype was observed a handful of times. At one of its ends the junction is not consistent with the germline gene, which may arise from a read error. V gene TRBV29-1 combines with J gene TRBJ2-7, with 7 bases identical to TRBD2. Germline V lookup: CDR1 SQVTM, CDR2 ANQGSEA. The CDR3 runs to 14 residues. The CDR3 protein is CGVVRDAGEYEQYF. The CDR3 coding sequence is TGCGGCGTCGTTAGGGACGCGGGAGAATACGAGCAGTACTTC.

A remark on this clonotype: The CDR3 ends on some other residue instead of the conserved phenylalanine or tryptophan, so this is likely a read error. For the CDR3, the DNA is TGTGCCGGCAGCTTAGGGGCGCCTTATTACAATGAGCAGTTCTTA. Translation: CAGSLGAPYYNEQFL. This chain connects TRBV11-2 to TRBJ2-1; D is possibly TRBD1 (5 bases). CDR1 SGHAT and CDR2 FQNNGV come from the germline V gene. The CDR3 is made up of 15 amino acids.

This chain joins TRBV10-3 and TRBJ1-1; the D gene is possibly TRBD1 (5 bases). Germline values: CDR1 ENHRY, CDR2 SYGVKD. V was shortened by 7 bases and J by 0 bases, with 15 bases between the two germline ends. The CDR3 consists of 15 residues. The CDR3 DNA reads as TGTGCCATCACGAGAGGGGCAGCTATGAACACTGAAGCTTTCTTT. It specifies CAITRGAAMNTEAFF.

Points on this clonotype: A read error may account for a junction end that differs from germline. This chain joins TRBV11-3 and TRBJ2-1, with D possibly matching TRBD2 (5 bases). Germline V lookup: CDR1 SGHNT, CDR2 YENEEA. The CDR3 spans 17 residues. The CDR3 DNA sequence: TGTGCCAACAGCCTAGGGTTCGGCGGGCTATCCTACAATGAGCAGTTCTTC. It encodes CANSLGFGGLSYNEQFF.

This clonotype was seen once. The V call is TRBV28, the J call TRBJ2-7; D is unclear. Trimming took 8 bases from V and 6 from J, leaving 17 bases between them. In germline, CDR1 is MDHEN, CDR2 SYDVKM. CDR3 length: 13 amino acids. Here the CDR3 reads CASGLRQLSEQYF. The CDR3, as DNA: TGTGCCAGCGGCCTCAGGCAACTCAGCGAGCAGTACTTC.

V gene TRBV10-1 combines with J gene TRBJ1-2, with D unresolved. Trimming stripped 4 bases from V and 13 bases from J, with 16 bases between. The germline V gene has CDR1 WNHNN and CDR2 SYGVQD (reference sequence). The CDR3 length is 12 residues. This chain's CDR3 is CASSGSDRSSTF. In DNA, the CDR3 is TGCGCCAGCAGTGGGAGTGATAGGTCGTCCACCTTC.

Note on this clonotype: The conserved phenylalanine or tryptophan is not found at the CDR3 terminus, so this likely reflects a read error. The chain uses TRBV11-1 and TRBJ2-5; no definite D call. Germline lookup yields CDR1 SGHAT and CDR2 FQDESV (reference sequence). The CDR3 is made up of 12 amino acids. The CDR3 DNA follows: TGTGCCGGCAGCTCAAGCCAAGAGACCCAGTACTCC. It translates to CAGSSSQETQYS.

Points on this clonotype: Being one base from a much bigger clone, this may be a read error. The chain recombines TRBV12-3 or TRBV12-4 with TRBJ1-5; D is uncertain. The CDR3 covers 14 residues. As DNA, the CDR3 is TGTACCAGCAGTTTATTGGGAGGTCACCAGCCCCAGCATTTT. Its protein is CTSSLLGGHQPQHF.

Comments on this clonotype: A much larger clone differs from this one at a single base, so this may be a read error. The chain combines TRBV6-5 with TRBJ1-6; D is perhaps TRBD1 (6 bases). Trimming took off 6 bases at V and 11 bases at J, with 23 bases between the two ends. Germline CDR1 reads MNHEY; CDR2 reads SVGAGI. This CDR3 has 16 residues. The CDR3 loop is CASSTLRTAHEAPLHF. The CDR3 nucleotides read TGTGCCAGCAGCACCCTCCGGACAGCTCACGAGGCACCCCTCCACTTT.

A single count supports this clonotype. Just one base apart from a much larger clone, this may be a read error. The chain uses TRBV12-3 or TRBV12-4 and TRBJ1-1; D is ambiguous. The CDR3 loop spans 12 amino acids. Trimming cost V 7 bases and J 2 bases, with 8 bases left between them. The CDR3 here is CASIQSNTEAFF. The CDR3 nucleotides read TGTGCCAGCATACAATCTAACACTGAAGCTTTCTTT.

Notes on this clonotype: At one end the junction does not follow the germline gene, possibly because of a read error. The gene calls are TRBV11-2 and TRBJ2-1; TRBD2 aligns across 13 bases. This CDR3 contains 18 residues. Germline V gene lookup returns CDR1 SGHAT and CDR2 FQNNGV. This CDR3 reads CAGSLGTPTSGRRNEQFF. CDR3 nucleotide sequence: TGTGCCGGCAGCTTAGGGACACCGACTAGCGGGAGGCGGAATGAGCAGTTCTTC.

This clonotype was observed at least ten times. The chain uses TRBV29-1 and TRBJ2-7; TRBD1 matches 8 bases. From germline, CDR1 is SQVTM and CDR2 ANQGSEA. CDR3 length: 13 residues. V lost 0 bases and J lost 9; bases outside the gene matches: 7. CDR3 amino acids: CSVEEGGQGRQYF. CDR3 sequence (DNA): TGCAGCGTTGAAGAGGGTGGACAGGGAAGGCAGTACTTC.

This clonotype was found many times. The rearrangement joins TRBV4-1 to TRBJ2-1; 7 nucleotides align to TRBD2. Germline V gene lookup returns CDR1 MGHRA and CDR2 YSYEKL. This CDR3 spans 16 amino acids. Trimming took 1 base from V and 3 from J; bases not matched to a gene: 6. CDR3 region: CASSQVVGGRYNEQFF. In nucleotides, the CDR3 is TGCGCCAGCAGCCAAGTGGTGGGAGGGCGCTACAATGAGCAGTTCTTC.